Listed below are T cell receptor beta chains from one sample, sequenced in a study of blood T cell repertoires in COVID-19. Using immunoSEQ multiplex PCR, the repertoire was profiled, and TCRdb retains in-frame clones only, with some absent. This repertoire shows 140,000 or so clones, approximately 85% found once; its top ten account for about 2.5%. The sequenced sample was peripheral blood. The receptor set was obtained from a human donor with acute or convalescent COVID-19. The donor label of this sample is uncertain. The CDR3 runs from the conserved cysteine through the conserved F or W. A D gene is named only where the DNA matches it firmly. Size is stated for part of the rows, as once, few or many counts, or as a class when the clone is expanded.

- TRBJ2-1 - TRBV7-2 TGTGCCAGCAGTTCAGGGTCTTTCTCCTACAATGAGCAGTTCTTC CASSSGSFSYNEQFF
- TRBJ2-3 few TRBV11-2 TGTGCCAGCAGCCTAGCCCCCAGGGAAACAGATACGCAGTATTTT CASSLAPRETDTQYF
- TRBJ1-2 - TRBV10-3 TGTGCCATCAGTGAGTCGGGCGGACTCAGGGGCTATGGCTACACCTTC CAISESGGLRGYGYTF
- TRBJ2-1 - TRBV5-1 TGCGCCAGCAGCTTGCCGGGGAGCAGGAATGAGCAGTTCTTC CASSLPGSRNEQFF
- TRBJ1-1 once TRBV6-5 TGTGCCAGCAGTTACTCCGCTATGATGAACACTGAAGCTTTCTTT CASSYSAMMNTEAFF
- TRBJ1-6 - TRBV9 TGTGCCAGCAGCGCAGGGCTTGGGGATTCACCCCTCCACTTT CASSAGLGDSPLHF
- TRBJ1-5 - TRBV20-1 TGCAGTGCTAGTCGGGGAGGGCATCAGCCCCAGCATTTT CSASRGGHQPQHF
- TRBJ1-5 - TRBV5-1 TGCGCCAGCAGCTTGACCGGGAATGGCAATCAGCCCCAGCATTTT CASSLTGNGNQPQHF
- TRBJ1-5 - TRBV6-2/TRBV6-3 TGTGCCAGCAGTTATCGGCAGCGACTTAATAGCAATCAGCCCCAGCATTTT CASSYRQRLNSNQPQHF
TRBD1 TRBJ1-1 - TRBV24-1 TGTGCCACCAGTGCCACGACAGGGGCCGGAGGGACTGAAGCTTTCTTT CATSATTGAGGTEAFF
TRBD1 TRBJ1-4 - TRBV6-5 TGTGCCAGCAGGTCCGACAGGGAGGCCTATGAAAAACTGTTTTTT CASRSDREAYEKLFF
- TRBJ2-5 - TRBV2 TGTGCCAGCCGGCAAGAGACCCAGTACTTC CASRQETQYF
TRBD2 TRBJ2-2 once TRBV30 TGTGCCTGGGGGACTAGCGGGGGGTCGAACACCGGGGAGCTGTTTTTT CAWGTSGGSNTGELFF
TRBD1 TRBJ1-1 - TRBV27 TGTGCCACCCTGGGACAGGGGAACACTGAAGCTTTCTTT CATLGQGNTEAFF
TRBD1 TRBJ2-2 - TRBV19 TGTGCCAGTACCCTTCCTCAGGGGGCCCCGGGGACCGGGGAGCTGTTTTTT CASTLPQGAPGTGELFF
TRBD1 TRBJ1-2 once TRBV11-2 TGTGCCAGCAGCTCAATGACAGGGGGCGATGGCTACACCTTC CASSSMTGGDGYTF
TRBD2 TRBJ2-1 - TRBV5-1 TGCGCCAGCAGCTTCTTGACTAGCGGGGCTTACAATGAGCAGTTCTTC CASSFLTSGAYNEQFF
TRBD2 TRBJ2-7 - TRBV6-5 TGTGCCAGCAGTCCCGGACTAGCTCCTTCCTACGAGCAGTACTTC CASSPGLAPSYEQYF